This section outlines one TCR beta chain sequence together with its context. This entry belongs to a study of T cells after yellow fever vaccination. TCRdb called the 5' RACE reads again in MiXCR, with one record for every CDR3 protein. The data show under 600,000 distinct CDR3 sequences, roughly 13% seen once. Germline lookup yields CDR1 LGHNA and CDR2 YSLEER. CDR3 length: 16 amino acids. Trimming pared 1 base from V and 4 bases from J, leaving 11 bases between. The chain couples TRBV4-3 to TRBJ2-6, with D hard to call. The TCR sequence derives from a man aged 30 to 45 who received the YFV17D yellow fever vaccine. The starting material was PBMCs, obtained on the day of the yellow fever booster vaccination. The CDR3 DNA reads TGCGCCAGCAGCCAAGGGAGAAGGTCGGGGGCCAACGTCCTGACTTTC. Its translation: CASSQGRRSGANVLTF.